This TCR beta chain was identified during a study of radiotherapy plus CTLA-4 blockade in lung cancer. As for the study in general: 15% to 20% of patients responded objectively, and approximately 31% achieved disease control.

The study gave focal radiation plus ipilimumab CTLA-4 blockade to patients with chemo-refractory metastatic non-small-cell lung cancer. Overall study results and limits: In blood, after radiotherapy plus ipilimumab, tumor-derived TCR clones expanded. In blood, early T cell clone dynamics reportedly predicted response best, together with interferon-beta.

Concerning this clone: Its antigen is undetermined.

The repertoire was sequenced with immunoSEQ multiplex PCR; TCRdb's copy has only in-frame clones and lacks some. The sample lists some 73,000 clones; under 75% were seen once. Germline CDR1 is SGDLS and CDR2 is YYNGEE. J lost 3 bases, V lost 2 bases, and 4 bases had no gene match. CDR3 length: 14 amino acids. The sample consisted of peripheral blood, taken from a patient treated with radiotherapy plus ipilimumab. This chain uses TRBV9 with TRBJ2-7; TRBD2 agrees at 8 bases. The TCR sequence derives from a human donor with non-small cell lung cancer whose response to radiotherapy plus ipilimumab could not be evaluated. The DNA of the CDR3 is TGTGCCAGCAGCGTGACTAGCGCTAACTACGAGCAGTACTTC. The encoded protein is CASSVTSANYEQYF.